Presented here are 16 T cell receptor beta chains from one specimen sequenced in a study of shared clonotypes between healthy human individuals. Sequencing used immunoSEQ multiplex PCR; TCRdb keeps in-frame clones, though not all of them. The sample carries just over 2,000,000 clones, about 95% recorded once. Terminally differentiated effector memory CD45RA+ cells were excluded by CCR7 positive selection of CD45RO-negative cells. Sequenced material: naive CD8+ T cells sorted from blood. The source is a man younger than 35 in good health.

In this sample, this clone turned up once. V usage is TRBV18 and J usage is TRBJ2-7; D tentatively fits TRBD1 or TRBD2 (6 bases each). This CDR3 spans 16 amino acids. Looked up from germline, CDR1 is KGHSH and CDR2 is LQKENI. The V end was cut by 3 bases, the J end by 2 bases, with 17 bases between. In DNA, the CDR3 is TGTGCCAGCTCACCGCCCGAGGGGGGCCCGACCTACGAGCAGTACTTC. It translates to CASSPPEGGPTYEQYF.

The chain combines TRBV30 with TRBJ2-7; D is possibly TRBD1 (6 bases). Germline V gives CDR1 GTSNPN, CDR2 SVGIG (reference sequence). Trimming stripped 4 bases from V and 5 bases from J, with 12 bases between. The CDR3 contains 12 residues. CDR3 region: CAWNPQGNEQYF. CDR3 nucleotides: TGTGCCTGGAACCCCCAGGGGAACGAGCAGTACTTC.

The chain has TRBV6-5 and TRBJ2-1; no reliable D call. V gave up 0 bases and J gave up 2 bases, with 8 bases separating them. CDR1 MNHEY and CDR2 SVGAGI come from the germline V gene. This CDR3 comprises 15 residues. The DNA of the CDR3 is TGTGCCAGCAGTTACTCGATTCCCCCCTACAATGAGCAGTTCTTC. Protein: CASSYSIPPYNEQFF.

The V gene is TRBV5-4, the J gene TRBJ1-1, with unresolved D. This CDR3 spans 13 amino acids. Germline assignment: CDR1 SGHNT and CDR2 YYREEE (reference sequence). Trimming removed 4 bases at V and 4 bases at J, with 11 bases between. The CDR3 sequence is CASSADIATEAFF. CDR3 DNA: TGTGCCAGCAGCGCCGACATTGCCACTGAAGCTTTCTTT.

The V call is TRBV2, the J call TRBJ2-7; D is possibly TRBD2 (5 bases). The V gene lost 6 bases and the J gene lost 2 bases, with 14 bases spanning the gap. This CDR3 has 14 amino acids. Germline CDR1 and CDR2: SNHLY and FYNNEI. The CDR3 loop is CASSDLAGAYEQYF. DNA of the CDR3: TGTGCCAGCAGCGACCTAGCTGGTGCCTACGAGCAGTACTTC.

V and J are TRBV6-4 and TRBJ2-1; possibly TRBD1 or TRBD2 for D (6 bases each). This CDR3 contains 13 residues. Trimming removed 5 bases at V and 7 bases at J, with 12 bases between. CDR1 and CDR2 (germline): MRHNA, SNTAGT. The DNA for the CDR3 is TGTGCCAGCAGTCCGGGGGCGGGGAATGAGCAGTTCTTC. This encodes CASSPGAGNEQFF.

This clone has a single count. The CDR3, as DNA: TGTGCCAGCAGCTTAACCCTAGCGGGGATCTCCTACAATGAGCAGTTCTTC. This gives the protein CASSLTLAGISYNEQFF. The gene calls are TRBV7-8 and TRBJ2-1; 9 bases line up with TRBD2. V lost 2 bases to trimming and J lost 0 bases; unmatched junction nucleotides: 5. This CDR3 region has 17 residues. Germline CDR1 reads SGHVS; CDR2 reads FQNEAQ.

In regard to this clone: Other nucleotide sequences from this sample produce the same CDR3. V usage is TRBV7-9 and J usage is TRBJ1-1; a weak D match, TRBD1 (6 bases). Germline lookup yields CDR1 SEHNR and CDR2 FQNEAQ (reference sequence). V lost 6 bases to trimming and J lost 8 bases, with 13 bases between them. The CDR3 is 12 residues long. CDR3 nucleotide sequence: TGTGCCAGCAGTCCGCAGGGGTCAGAAGCTTTCTTT. This sequence encodes CASSPQGSEAFF.

This chain connects TRBV19 to TRBJ2-7; 8 nucleotides line up with TRBD1. CDR3 size: 14 residues. V shed 5 bases and J 6 bases; nucleotides not matched to a gene: 9. Germline loops: CDR1 LNHDA, CDR2 SQIVND (reference sequence). CDR3 sequence reads: CASSALGTGGEQYF. In DNA form, the CDR3 reads TGTGCCAGTAGTGCTCTGGGGACAGGCGGCGAGCAGTACTTC. The complete variable domain, with remaining parts taken from reference TRBV19 and TRBJ2-7, reads DGGITQSPKYLFRKEGQNVTLSCEQNLNHDAMYWYRQDPGQGLRLIYYSQIVNDFQKGDIAEGYSVSREKKESFPLTVTSAQKNPTAFYLCASSALGTGGEQYFGPGTRLTVT.

V usage is TRBV6-5 and J usage is TRBJ2-3; 14 positions agree with TRBD2. V lost 0 bases, J lost 11 bases, and 4 bases stayed unmatched. Germline V lookup: CDR1 MNHEY, CDR2 SVGAGI. The CDR3 has 15 residues. CDR3: CASSYSGLAGAEQYF. The CDR3 DNA sequence: TGTGCCAGCAGTTACTCGGGACTAGCGGGGGCTGAGCAGTATTTT.

In regard to this clone: At the DNA level, this CDR3 is encoded by other sequences in the same sample as well. This chain joins TRBV27 and TRBJ2-3, with 8 bases fitting TRBD2. Germline CDR1 reads MNHEY; CDR2 reads SMNVEV (reference sequence). This CDR3 contains 14 residues. The ends lost 6 bases at V and 2 bases at J; junction bases unmatched: 4. CDR3 sequence (DNA): TGTGCCAGCAGCGGACTAGCTAACACAGATACGCAGTATTTT. It is translated as CASSGLANTDTQYF.

J is TRBJ2-1 and V is TRBV2; 8 bases line up with TRBD2. The CDR3 spans 15 residues. With 4 bases clipped from V and 2 bases from J, the junction kept 4 bases outside the gene matches. Germline CDR1 is SNHLY and CDR2 is FYNNEI. DNA of the CDR3: TGTGCCAGCAGTGGCGGACTAGCAACCTACAATGAGCAGTTCTTC. It codes for CASSGGLATYNEQFF.

The genes are TRBV4-1 and TRBJ1-1, with D uncertain. The CDR3 has 14 amino acids. Trimming cost V 2 bases and J 0 bases, with 7 bases left between them. Germline CDR1 is MGHRA and CDR2 is YSYEKL. The CDR3 sequence is CASSQRVMNTEAFF. CDR3 in DNA: TGCGCCAGCAGCCAACGGGTAATGAACACTGAAGCTTTCTTT.

This chain uses TRBV28 with TRBJ1-4, with 9 positions matching TRBD1. This CDR3 has 13 residues. J gave up 7 bases and V 8 bases, and 5 bases lay outside the gene matches. CDR1 and CDR2 (germline): MDHEN, SYDVKM. The CDR3 here is CASSDRGSEKLFF. The DNA for the CDR3 is TGTGCCAGCTCGGACAGGGGAAGTGAAAAACTGTTTTTT.

This sequence joins TRBV14 and TRBJ2-1, with 9 bases lining up with TRBD2. Germline lookup yields CDR1 SGHDN and CDR2 FVKESK. V was pared by 4 bases and J by 0 bases, with 7 bases of the junction left unmatched. This CDR3 has 17 residues. CDR3 sequence: CASSPLVSGSSYNEQFF. CDR3 DNA sequence: TGTGCCAGCAGCCCCTTAGTTAGCGGGAGCTCCTACAATGAGCAGTTCTTC.

Details on this clone: The same CDR3 arises from other DNA sequences in this sample as well. The CDR3 DNA reads TGTGCCAGCAGTTACTTCCAGGGTGGTACCGGGGAGCTGTTTTTT. This gives the protein CASSYFQGGTGELFF. The V and J genes are TRBV6-5 and TRBJ2-2; D may be TRBD1 (5 bases). This CDR3 has 15 amino acids. V was shortened by 1 base and J by 5 bases, with 11 bases between the two germline ends. The germline gives CDR1 MNHEY, CDR2 SVGAGI.